Sequencing of this TCR beta chain was carried out in a study of T cell responses to AZD1222 COVID-19 vaccine. Findings and limits, study-wide: Sampled repertoires all dated from after the peak T cell response.

Sequenced by immunoSEQ multiplex PCR; TCRdb stores in-frame clones only, minus some. The sample carries roughly 140,000 clones, 90% recorded once. In the case of this clone: What it recognizes is unknown.

Sequenced here: peripheral blood, sampled on day 0 of AZD1222 vaccination. The sequence derives from an adult in good health.

The CDR3 DNA reads as TGTGCCAGCAGCTCGAGTGGGCTAGCGGTCTACGAGCAGTACTTC. Translation gives CASSSSGLAVYEQYF. The V call is TRBV7-7, the J call TRBJ2-7; 7 bases line up with TRBD2. Per the germline V gene, CDR1 is SSHAT and CDR2 is FNYEAQ (reference sequence). This CDR3 contains 15 residues. V was pared by 4 bases and J by 3 bases, with 9 bases of the junction left unmatched.